These 12 T cell receptor beta chains originate from one sample sequenced in a study of cytomegalovirus exposure and HLA in healthy donors. PCR was performed using 60 Vbeta and 13 Jbeta primers. Assay used: immunoSEQ multiplex PCR; TCRdb lists only in-frame clones, some missing. This sample yields over 85,000 clones, of which roughly 78% are seen a single time; approximately 1.2% belongs to the top ten. The sequencing sample was made of PBMCs. The receptors stem from a young woman in good health and CMV-seronegative.

The chain links TRBV6-5 to TRBJ1-1; TRBD1 might be the D (6 bases). The germline CDR1 and CDR2 sequences are MNHEY and SVGAGI. V was pared by 2 bases and J by 4 bases, with 11 bases between. This CDR3 region has 14 residues. CDR3 bases: TGTGCCAGCAGTTACGGGGGGGCAGGCACTGAAGCTTTCTTT. Amino acids: CASSYGGAGTEAFF.

Written as DNA, the CDR3 is TGTGCCAGCAGTCCCGGGAGGGCGAGTGCCGGGGAGCTGTTTTTT. Encoded protein: CASSPGRASAGELFF. The V gene is TRBV13, the J gene TRBJ2-2; TRBD2 matches 8 bases. V lost 6 bases to trimming and J lost 6 bases; unmatched junction nucleotides: 9. The CDR3 spans 15 residues. Germline-derived CDR1 and CDR2 are PRHDT and FYEKMQ (reference sequence). Variable domain in full (rest from reference TRBV13 and TRBJ2-2): AAGVIQSPRHLIKEKRETATLKCYPIPRHDTVYWYQQGPGQDPQFLISFYEKMQSDKGSIPDRFSAQQFSDYHSELNMSSLELGDSALYFCASSPGRASAGELFFGEGSRLTVL.

The V gene is TRBV28, the J gene TRBJ2-7, with 7 bases identical to TRBD1. V lost 6 bases, J lost 6 bases, and 8 bases stayed unmatched. The CDR3 loop spans 13 amino acids. CDR1 and CDR2 from the germline V gene are MDHEN and SYDVKM. The CDR3 nucleotides read TGTGCCAGCAGCCCCAAGACAGGGACCGAGCAGTACTTC. Amino acids: CASSPKTGTEQYF. The complete variable domain, with remaining parts taken from reference TRBV28 and TRBJ2-7, reads DVKVTQSSRYLVKRTGEKVFLECVQDMDHENMFWYRQDPGLGLRLIYFSYDVKMKEKGDIPEGYSVSREKKERFSLILESASTNQTSMYLCASSPKTGTEQYFGPGTRLTVT.

CDR3 bases: TGTGCCAGCACCTCGGGGGGAAGCAATCAGCCCCAGCATTTT. Encoded protein: CASTSGGSNQPQHF. This rearrangement joins TRBV28 to TRBJ1-5, with D perhaps TRBD1 (5 bases). Trimming cost V 7 bases and J 1 base, with 11 bases left between them. The CDR3 runs 14 residues. Per germline, CDR1 MDHEN and CDR2 SYDVKM.

V and J are TRBV30 and TRBJ2-3, with 10 bases aligning to TRBD1. The CDR3 extends over 16 amino acids. Germline CDR1 is GTSNPN and CDR2 is SVGIG (reference sequence). The ends lost 3 bases at V and 8 bases at J; junction bases unmatched: 14. CDR3 amino acids: CAWRKDRGLRQGTQYF. CDR3 nucleotides: TGTGCCTGGAGAAAAGACAGGGGGCTTCGTCAGGGTACGCAGTATTTT. Complete variable domain (other parts from reference TRBV30 and TRBJ2-3): SQTIHQWPATLVQPVGSPLSLECTVEGTSNPNLYWYRQAAGRGLQLLFYSVGIGQISSEVPQNLSASRPQDRQFILSSKKLLLSDSGFYLCAWRKDRGLRQGTQYFGPGTRLTVL.

J is TRBJ2-3 and V is TRBV30; D unclear. Germline assignment: CDR1 GTSNPN and CDR2 SVGIG (reference sequence). Trimming left V 4 bases short and J 1 base short, with 3 bases between. This CDR3 comprises 11 residues. CDR3 sequence: CAWTGTDTQYF. CDR3 nucleotides: TGTGCCTGGACAGGCACAGATACGCAGTATTTT.

The CDR3 DNA sequence: TGTGCCAGCAGCTTAGTAGTTGCGTTCGGTCAGCCCCAGCATTTT. It yields the protein CASSLVVAFGQPQHF. The V gene is TRBV7-2, the J gene TRBJ1-5; D is uncertain. Germline CDR1 and CDR2: SGHTA and FQGNSA. The CDR3 runs 15 residues. V lost 1 base and J lost 6, with 13 bases in between.

This rearrangement joins TRBV5-6 to TRBJ2-1; 9 bases line up with TRBD1. V lost 4 bases, J lost 15 bases, and 8 bases stayed unmatched. This CDR3 has 12 residues. Germline V gene lookup returns CDR1 SGHDT and CDR2 YYEEEE. CDR3 nucleotide sequence: TGTGCCAGCAGCGGAACAGGGGGCAGGTCGTTCTTC. Translated, it gives CASSGTGGRSFF.

The chain is built from TRBV9 and TRBJ2-7; tentative D call: TRBD2 (6 bases). V lost 4 bases and J 3 bases, leaving 17 bases between the germline ends. CDR1 is SGDLS and CDR2 is YYNGEE in the germline V gene. The CDR3 runs to 15 residues. CDR3 in DNA: TGTGCCAGCAGCACCTCCGCGGGGCTCCTCTACGAGCAGTACTTC. Translated, it gives CASSTSAGLLYEQYF.

The chain recombines TRBV5-1 with TRBJ1-4; D is uncertain. There are 14 residues in the CDR3. V shed 5 bases and J shed 5 bases, with 13 bases lying between them. CDR1 SGHRS and CDR2 YFSETQ come from the germline V gene. Here the CDR3 reads CASRSEGWNEKLFF. Here the CDR3 DNA reads TGCGCCAGCAGGTCGGAGGGATGGAATGAAAAACTGTTTTTT.

This CDR3 reads CASSPSGRLSYEQYF. DNA for the CDR3: TGTGCCAGCTCCCCTAGCGGGAGGCTCTCCTACGAGCAGTACTTC. This chain links TRBV18 with TRBJ2-7; 11 nucleotides line up with TRBD2. Germline V gene lookup returns CDR1 KGHSH and CDR2 LQKENI. Losses at the gene ends were 6 bases for V and 0 bases for J; bases not matched to a gene: 4. This CDR3 is built from 15 residues.

The CDR3 DNA follows: TGTGCCAGCAGCCAAACCGGGGGAGCAAGGGAAAAACTGTTTTTT. Translating it yields CASSQTGGAREKLFF. The chain combines TRBV7-8 with TRBJ1-4; TRBD1 might be the D (5 bases). CDR1 is SGHVS, CDR2 FQNEAQ, per germline. V was cut by 5 bases and J by 8 bases, with 18 bases left in between. The CDR3 runs to 15 residues.